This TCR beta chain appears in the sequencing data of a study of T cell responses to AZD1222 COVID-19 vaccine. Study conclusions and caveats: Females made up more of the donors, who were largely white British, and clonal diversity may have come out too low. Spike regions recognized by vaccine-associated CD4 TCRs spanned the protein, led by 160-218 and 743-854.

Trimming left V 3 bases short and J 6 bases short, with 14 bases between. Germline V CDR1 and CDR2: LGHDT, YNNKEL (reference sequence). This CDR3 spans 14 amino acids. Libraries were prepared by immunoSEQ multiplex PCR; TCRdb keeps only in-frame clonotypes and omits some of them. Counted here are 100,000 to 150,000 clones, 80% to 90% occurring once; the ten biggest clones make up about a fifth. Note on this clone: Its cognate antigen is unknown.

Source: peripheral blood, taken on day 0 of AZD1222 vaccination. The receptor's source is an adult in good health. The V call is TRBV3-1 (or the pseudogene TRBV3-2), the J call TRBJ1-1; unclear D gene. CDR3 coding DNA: TGTGCCAGCAGCCAGCTAACAGACACAGCTGAAGCTTTCTTT. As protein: CASSQLTDTAEAFF.